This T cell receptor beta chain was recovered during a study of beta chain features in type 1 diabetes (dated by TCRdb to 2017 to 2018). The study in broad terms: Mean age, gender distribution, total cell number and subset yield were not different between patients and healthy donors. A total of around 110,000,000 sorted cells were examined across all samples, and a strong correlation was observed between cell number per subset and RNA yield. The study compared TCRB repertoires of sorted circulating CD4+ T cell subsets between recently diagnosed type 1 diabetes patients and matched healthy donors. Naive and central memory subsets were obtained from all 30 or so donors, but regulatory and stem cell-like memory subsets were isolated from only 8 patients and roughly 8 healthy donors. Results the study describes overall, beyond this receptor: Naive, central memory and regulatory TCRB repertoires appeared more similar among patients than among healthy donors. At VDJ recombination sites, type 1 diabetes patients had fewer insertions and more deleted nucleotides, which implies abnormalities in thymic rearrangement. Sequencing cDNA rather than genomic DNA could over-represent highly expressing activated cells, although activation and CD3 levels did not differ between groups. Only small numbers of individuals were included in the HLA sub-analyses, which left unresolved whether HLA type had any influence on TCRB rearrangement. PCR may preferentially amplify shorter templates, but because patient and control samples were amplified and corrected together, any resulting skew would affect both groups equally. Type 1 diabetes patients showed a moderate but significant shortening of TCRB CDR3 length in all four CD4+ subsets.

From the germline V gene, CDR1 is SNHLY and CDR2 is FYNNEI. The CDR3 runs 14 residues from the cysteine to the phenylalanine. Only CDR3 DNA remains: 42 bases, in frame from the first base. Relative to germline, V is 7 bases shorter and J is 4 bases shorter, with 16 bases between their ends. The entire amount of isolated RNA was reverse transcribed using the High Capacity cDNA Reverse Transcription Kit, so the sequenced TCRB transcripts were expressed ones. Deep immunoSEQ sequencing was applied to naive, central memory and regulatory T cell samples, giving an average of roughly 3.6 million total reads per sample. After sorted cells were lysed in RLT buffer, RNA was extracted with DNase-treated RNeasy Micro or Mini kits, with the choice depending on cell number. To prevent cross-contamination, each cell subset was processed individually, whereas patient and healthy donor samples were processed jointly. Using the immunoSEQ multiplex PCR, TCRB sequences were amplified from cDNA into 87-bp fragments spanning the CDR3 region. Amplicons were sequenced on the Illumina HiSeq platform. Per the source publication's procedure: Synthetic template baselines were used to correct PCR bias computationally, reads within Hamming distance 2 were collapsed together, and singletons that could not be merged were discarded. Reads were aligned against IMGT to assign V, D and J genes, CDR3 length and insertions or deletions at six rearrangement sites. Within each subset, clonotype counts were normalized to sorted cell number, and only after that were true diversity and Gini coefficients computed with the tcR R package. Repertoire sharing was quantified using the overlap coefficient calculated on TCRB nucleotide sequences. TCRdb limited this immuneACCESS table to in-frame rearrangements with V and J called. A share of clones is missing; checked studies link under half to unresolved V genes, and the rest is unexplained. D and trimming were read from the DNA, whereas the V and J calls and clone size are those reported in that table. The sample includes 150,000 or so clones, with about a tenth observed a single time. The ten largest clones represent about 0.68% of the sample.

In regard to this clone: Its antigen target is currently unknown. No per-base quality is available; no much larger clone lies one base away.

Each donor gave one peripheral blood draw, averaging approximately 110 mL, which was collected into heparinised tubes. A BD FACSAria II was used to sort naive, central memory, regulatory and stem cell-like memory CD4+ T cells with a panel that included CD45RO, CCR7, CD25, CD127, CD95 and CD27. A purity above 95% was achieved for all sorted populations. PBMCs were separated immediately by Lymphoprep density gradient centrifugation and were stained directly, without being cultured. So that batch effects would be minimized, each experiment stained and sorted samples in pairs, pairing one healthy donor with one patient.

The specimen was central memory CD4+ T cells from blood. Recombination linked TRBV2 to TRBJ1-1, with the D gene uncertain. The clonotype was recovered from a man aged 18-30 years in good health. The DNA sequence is TGTGCCAGCAATGATCGTTTTTCCAGCACTGAAGCTTTCTTT. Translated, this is CASNDRFSSTEAFF.